Below, 12 T cell receptor beta chains from the same sample are listed, as sequenced in a study of shared clonotypes between healthy human individuals. Profiling relied on immunoSEQ multiplex PCR, and the TCRdb table lists in-frame clones only, not all of them. The sample contains about a million clones, 70% to 85% of which appear only once. The material sequenced was memory CD4+ T cells from PBMCs. Subset given: CD45RA-negative fraction. These receptors were taken from a man aged 18 to 35 in good health. Some clones in this sample may be carry-over from other donors' samples.

This clone is a singleton in its sample. The chain is built from TRBV10-3 and TRBJ2-1, with TRBD2 identical over 8 bases. Germline loops: CDR1 ENHRY, CDR2 SYGVKD. Trimming took 10 bases from V and 0 from J; bases not matched to a gene: 5. The length of the CDR3 is 14 residues. The DNA of the CDR3 is TGTGCCACCGAGAGCGGGAGCTCCTACAATGAGCAGTTCTTC. This sequence encodes CATESGSSYNEQFF.

The CDR3 spells CASSPRPDRDNEQFF. As DNA, the CDR3 is TGTGCCAGCTCACCACGACCCGACAGGGACAATGAGCAGTTCTTC. V and J are TRBV18 and TRBJ2-1; TRBD1 agrees at 7 bases. CDR3 length: 15 amino acids. Per the germline V gene, CDR1 is KGHSH and CDR2 is LQKENI. With V trimmed by 1 base and J by 5 bases, 5 bases remained unmatched.

This clone was observed a single time. The chain combines TRBV7-3 with TRBJ2-1; perhaps D is TRBD1 or TRBD2 (6 bases each). Germline V gene lookup returns CDR1 SGHTA and CDR2 FQGTGA. V lost 2 bases and J lost 8, with 16 bases in between. The CDR3 has 15 amino acids. CDR3 in DNA: TGTGCCAGCAGCTTAGAGGGGGGAGTGAACTATGAGCAGTTCTTC. Protein sequence: CASSLEGGVNYEQFF.

The V and J genes are TRBV5-1 and TRBJ1-4; D is undetermined. The CDR3 sequence is 14 residues long. The germline V gene has CDR1 SGHRS and CDR2 YFSETQ. V was shortened by 1 base and J by 7 bases, with 11 bases between the two germline ends. The CDR3 nucleotides are TGCGCCAGCAGCTTGAGGGAGATGGGTGAAAAACTGTTTTTT. This codes for CASSLREMGEKLFF.

The rearrangement links TRBV6-1 to TRBJ1-1; the D gene is possibly TRBD1 (5 bases). The CDR3 is made up of 13 amino acids. Germline values: CDR1 MNHNS, CDR2 SASEGT. V lost 3 bases and J 1 base, leaving 6 bases between the germline ends. This CDR3 is CASSEQGNTEAFF. CDR3 in DNA: TGTGCCAGCAGTGAGCAGGGGAACACTGAAGCTTTCTTT.

This chain connects TRBV4-1 to TRBJ2-2, with D possibly being TRBD2 (5 bases). The CDR3 has 17 residues. V was clipped by 0 bases and J by 0 bases, with 11 bases between them. Germline values: CDR1 MGHRA, CDR2 YSYEKL. The CDR3 region has the DNA TGCGCCAGCAGCCAAGAATCCGCGGGTTCGAACACCGGGGAGCTGTTTTTT. Its translation: CASSQESAGSNTGELFF.

The chain couples TRBV5-1 to TRBJ2-7; 7 bases are a match to TRBD2. The V segment lost 2 bases and the J segment 2 bases; nucleotides outside the gene matches: 10. The CDR3 consists of 16 residues. Per the germline V gene, CDR1 is SGHRS and CDR2 is YFSETQ. CDR3 amino acids: CASSLTPRESAYEQYF. CDR3 in DNA: TGCGCCAGCAGCTTAACTCCGCGGGAGAGCGCCTACGAGCAGTACTTC.

The chain recombines TRBV6-5 with TRBJ2-3, with TRBD2 matching 10 bases. This CDR3 region has 13 residues. Losses at the gene ends were 10 bases for V and 3 bases for J; bases not matched to a gene: 4. Germline CDR1 reads MNHEY; CDR2 reads SVGAGI. The CDR3 nucleotides read TGTGCCACTACACTAGCGGGAACAGATACGCAGTATTTT. This sequence encodes CATTLAGTDTQYF.

Of note for this clone: This specimen includes other DNA sequences encoding the same CDR3. The gene calls are TRBV7-9 and TRBJ2-1; TRBD2 matches 9 bases. Trimming at V came to 5 bases and at J to 6 bases, leaving 11 bases not matched to a gene. The CDR3 spans 16 residues. Germline CDR1 is SEHNR and CDR2 is FQNEAQ (reference sequence). In DNA, the CDR3 is TGTGCCAGCAGCCCCGGCGGCGGGAGGGCCCTCAATGAGCAGTTCTTC. Protein product: CASSPGGGRALNEQFF.

The chain links TRBV5-1 to TRBJ2-1, with 7 bases matching TRBD2. CDR1 SGHRS and CDR2 YFSETQ come from the germline V gene. The junction had 4 bases not matched to a gene; V was cut back by 0 bases and J by 4 bases. The CDR3 extends over 15 amino acids. The CDR3 DNA reads TGCGCCAGCAGCTTGGAGGCGGGAGAGTACAATGAGCAGTTCTTC. It yields the protein CASSLEAGEYNEQFF. Drawing the rest from reference TRBV5-1 and TRBJ2-1, the complete variable domain is KAGVTQTPRYLIKTRGQQVTLSCSPISGHRSVSWYQQTPGQGLQFLFEYFSETQRNKGNFPGRFSGRQFSNSRSEMNVSTLELGDSALYLCASSLEAGEYNEQFFGPGTRLTVL.

This clone was found many times. The J gene is TRBJ1-4, the V gene TRBV27; the D gene is possibly TRBD1 (6 bases). Trimming took 2 bases from V and 11 from J, leaving 6 bases between them. CDR1 and CDR2 from the germline V gene are MNHEY and SMNVEV (reference sequence). The CDR3 is 11 amino acids. CDR3: CASSLRGKLFF. The CDR3 DNA is TGTGCCAGCAGTTTAAGGGGGAAACTGTTTTTT.

The chain combines TRBV28 with TRBJ2-1; D possibly uses TRBD1 or TRBD2 (5 bases each). The CDR3 length is 16 residues. V was clipped by 2 bases and J by 10 bases, with 21 bases between them. In germline, CDR1 is MDHEN, CDR2 SYDVKM. The CDR3 DNA reads as TGTGCCAGCAGTTTACCGGCCCCGTTCGGGGCTCGGGAGCAGTTCTTC. Amino acids: CASSLPAPFGAREQFF.